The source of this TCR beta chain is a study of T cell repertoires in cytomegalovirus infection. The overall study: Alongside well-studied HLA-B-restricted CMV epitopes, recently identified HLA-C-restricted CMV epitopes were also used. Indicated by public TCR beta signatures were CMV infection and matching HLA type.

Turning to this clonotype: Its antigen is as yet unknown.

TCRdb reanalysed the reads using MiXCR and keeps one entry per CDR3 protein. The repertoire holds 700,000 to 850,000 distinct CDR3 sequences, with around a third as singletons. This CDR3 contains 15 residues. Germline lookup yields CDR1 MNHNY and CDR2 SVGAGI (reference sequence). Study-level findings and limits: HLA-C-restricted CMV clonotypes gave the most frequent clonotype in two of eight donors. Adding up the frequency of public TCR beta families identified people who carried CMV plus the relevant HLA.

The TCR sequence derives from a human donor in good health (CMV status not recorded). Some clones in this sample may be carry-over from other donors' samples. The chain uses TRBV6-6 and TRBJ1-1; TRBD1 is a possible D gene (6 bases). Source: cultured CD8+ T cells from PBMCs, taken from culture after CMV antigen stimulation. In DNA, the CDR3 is TGTGTCAGTGTTGAGACAGGAGTTGAGGACACTGAAGCTTTCTTT. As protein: CVSVETGVEDTEAFF.